This TCR beta chain came from a study of T cells in Graves' hyperthyroidism and ophthalmopathy. The germline CDR1 and CDR2 sequences are DFQATT and SNEGSKA (reference sequence). The CDR3 totals 15 residues. V was clipped by 0 bases and J by 6 bases, with 18 bases between them. Using RNA transcripts as the source, TCR beta CDR3 regions were amplified. A first-round RT-PCR of the TCR CDR3 used the HTBI primer set. TCRdb independently ran MiXCR on the multiplex PCR reads; one entry per CDR3 protein. Among about 360,000 distinct CDR3 sequences listed, 13% were seen once. Pregnant or lactating patients were excluded, as were those with uncontrolled infection or other autoimmune disease. Clinical symptoms, serum thyroxine, TRAb, thyroid ultrasound and orbital computed tomography informed diagnoses. Extraction of PBMCs used roughly 9.6 ml of fresh peripheral blood.

Material: blood. This receptor was taken from a young woman with Graves' hyperthyroidism. This chain connects TRBV20-1 to TRBJ2-7; D might be TRBD1 (7 bases). The CDR3 loop reads CSARDGARGVSEQYF. The CDR3 DNA sequence: TGCAGTGCTAGAGATGGAGCCAGGGGGGTGAGCGAGCAGTACTTC.